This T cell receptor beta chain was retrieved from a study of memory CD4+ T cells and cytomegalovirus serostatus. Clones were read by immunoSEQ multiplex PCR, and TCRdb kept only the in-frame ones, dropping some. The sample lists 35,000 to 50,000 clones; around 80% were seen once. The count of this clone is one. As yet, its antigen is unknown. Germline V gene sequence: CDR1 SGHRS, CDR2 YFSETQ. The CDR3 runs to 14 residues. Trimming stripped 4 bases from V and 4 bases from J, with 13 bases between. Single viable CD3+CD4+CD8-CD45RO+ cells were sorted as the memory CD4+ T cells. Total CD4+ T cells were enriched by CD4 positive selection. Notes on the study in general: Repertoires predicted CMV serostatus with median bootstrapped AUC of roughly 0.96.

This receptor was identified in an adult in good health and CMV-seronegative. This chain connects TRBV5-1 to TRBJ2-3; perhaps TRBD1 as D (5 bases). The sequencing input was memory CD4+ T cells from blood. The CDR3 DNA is TGCGCCAGCAGCCCAAGGCAGGGCCCAGATACGCAGTATTTT. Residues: CASSPRQGPDTQYF.